The clone carrying this TCR beta chain was seen a handful of times. This sample stems from a study of blood T cells in healthy people across ages. A second PCR, run for roughly 7 to 12 cycles, used a sample-barcoded 5' primer plus a J-beta primer mix. Each of the cDNA molecules was tagged by a template-switch adaptor with 12 random nucleotides. TCRdb used MiXCR to reprocess the 5' RACE reads, holding one entry per CDR3 protein. Of 600,000 to 1,000,000 distinct CDR3 sequences detected, around 25% appear once; the ten largest clones hold more than 3%. Deletions cut 2 bases from V and 1 base from J, with 15 bases between. The germline V gene has CDR1 SGHRS and CDR2 YFSETQ. This CDR3 has 16 amino acids. Another study also made use of these data, one on T cells of mothers and their children.

Sequenced sample: blood. The clonotype was recovered from a boy younger than 18 in good health. The J gene is TRBJ2-5, the V gene TRBV5-1; maybe TRBD1 (5 bases). CDR3 region: CASSFTLGQGQETQYF. CDR3 nucleotides: TGCGCCAGCAGCTTCACTCTGGGCCAGGGCCAAGAGACCCAGTACTTC.